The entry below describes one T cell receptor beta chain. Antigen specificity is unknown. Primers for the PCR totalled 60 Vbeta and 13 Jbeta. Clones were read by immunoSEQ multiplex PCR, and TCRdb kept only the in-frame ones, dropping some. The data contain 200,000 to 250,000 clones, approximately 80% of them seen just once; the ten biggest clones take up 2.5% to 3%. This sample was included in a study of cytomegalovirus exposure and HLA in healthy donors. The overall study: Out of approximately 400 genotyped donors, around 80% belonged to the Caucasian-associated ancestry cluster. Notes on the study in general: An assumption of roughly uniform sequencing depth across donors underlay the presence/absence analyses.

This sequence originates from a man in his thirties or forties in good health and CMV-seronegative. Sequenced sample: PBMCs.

The CDR3 DNA reads TGTGCCAGCAGCTTGGCTGCCGGGACAGGGTTCTACGAGCAGTACTTC. It encodes CASSLAAGTGFYEQYF. This chain connects TRBV7-6 to TRBJ2-5, with 9 bases fitting TRBD1. The J call may be faulty, since TRBJ2-7 better matches the DNA end. Germline V gene sequence: CDR1 SGHVS, CDR2 FNYEAQ. This CDR3 region has 16 residues.